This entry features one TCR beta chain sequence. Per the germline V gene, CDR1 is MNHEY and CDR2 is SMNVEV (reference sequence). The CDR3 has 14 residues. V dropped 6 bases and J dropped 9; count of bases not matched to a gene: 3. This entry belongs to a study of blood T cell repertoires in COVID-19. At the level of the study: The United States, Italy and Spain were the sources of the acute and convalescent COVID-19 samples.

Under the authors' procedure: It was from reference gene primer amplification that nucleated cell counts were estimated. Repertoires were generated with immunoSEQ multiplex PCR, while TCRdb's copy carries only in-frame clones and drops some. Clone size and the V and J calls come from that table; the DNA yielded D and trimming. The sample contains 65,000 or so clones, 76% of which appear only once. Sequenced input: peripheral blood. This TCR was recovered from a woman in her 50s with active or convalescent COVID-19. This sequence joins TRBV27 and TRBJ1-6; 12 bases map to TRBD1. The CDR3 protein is CASRGTGGSSPLHF. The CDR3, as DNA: TGTGCCAGCAGGGGGACAGGGGGCAGTTCACCCCTCCACTTT.